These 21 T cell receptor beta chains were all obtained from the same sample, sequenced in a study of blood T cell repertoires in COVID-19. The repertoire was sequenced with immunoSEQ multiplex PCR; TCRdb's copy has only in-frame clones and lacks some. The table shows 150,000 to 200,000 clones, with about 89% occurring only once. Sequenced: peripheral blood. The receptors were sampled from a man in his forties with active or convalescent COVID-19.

As DNA, the CDR3 is TGTGCCTGGAGCATGCGGGTGACGAATTCACCCCTCCACTTT. As protein: CAWSMRVTNSPLHF. The V call is TRBV30, the J call TRBJ1-6; D unclear. This CDR3 is built from 14 residues. V was shortened by 3 bases and J by 7 bases, with 13 bases between the two germline ends. Looked up from germline, CDR1 is GTSNPN and CDR2 is SVGIG (reference sequence).

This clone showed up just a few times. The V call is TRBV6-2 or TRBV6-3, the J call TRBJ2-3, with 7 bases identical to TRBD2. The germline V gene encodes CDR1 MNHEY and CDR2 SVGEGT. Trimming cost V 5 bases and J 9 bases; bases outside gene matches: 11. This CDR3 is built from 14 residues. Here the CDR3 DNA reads TGTGCCAGCAGTCCCTATGGAGGGAGGGGAACGCAGTATTTT. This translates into CASSPYGGRGTQYF.

The CDR3 sequence is CASSFASRLAGVEQFF. CDR3 in DNA: TGTGCCAGCAGCTTCGCCTCTAGACTAGCGGGGGTTGAGCAGTTCTTC. The chain combines TRBV7-2 with TRBJ2-1; TRBD2 agrees at 12 bases. The ends lost 3 bases at V and 9 bases at J; junction bases unmatched: 9. The CDR3 consists of 16 residues. The V gene's germline CDR1 is SGHTA and CDR2 FQGNSA. Combining the CDR3 with reference TRBV7-2 and TRBJ2-1 gives the whole variable domain GAGVSQSPSNKVTEKGKDVELRCDPISGHTALYWYRQSLGQGLEFLIYFQGNSAPDKSGLPSDRFSAERTGGSVSTLTIQRTQQEDSAVYLCASSFASRLAGVEQFFGPGTRLTVL.

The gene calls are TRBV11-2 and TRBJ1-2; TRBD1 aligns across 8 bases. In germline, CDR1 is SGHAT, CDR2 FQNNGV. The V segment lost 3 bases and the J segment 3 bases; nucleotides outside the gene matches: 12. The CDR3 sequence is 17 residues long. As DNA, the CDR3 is TGTGCCAGCAGCTTCGGACAGGGAGGGGCCCTACACTATGGCTACACCTTC. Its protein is CASSFGQGGALHYGYTF.

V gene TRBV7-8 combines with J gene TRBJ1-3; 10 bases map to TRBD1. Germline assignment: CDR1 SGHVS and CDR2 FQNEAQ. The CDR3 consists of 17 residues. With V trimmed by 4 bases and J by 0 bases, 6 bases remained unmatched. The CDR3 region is CASSSGQGPNSGNTIYF. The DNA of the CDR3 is TGTGCCAGCAGCTCGGGACAGGGGCCCAACTCTGGAAACACCATATATTTT.

CDR3 coding DNA: TGTGCCAGCAGTGAAGGTTTACAGACCTATGGCTACACCTTC. Amino acid sequence: CASSEGLQTYGYTF. This rearrangement joins TRBV6-1 to TRBJ1-2; D is ambiguous. With 1 base removed from V and 4 bases from J, the gap between germline ends came to 10 bases. Germline CDR1 is MNHNS and CDR2 is SASEGT. This CDR3 is 14 amino acids long.

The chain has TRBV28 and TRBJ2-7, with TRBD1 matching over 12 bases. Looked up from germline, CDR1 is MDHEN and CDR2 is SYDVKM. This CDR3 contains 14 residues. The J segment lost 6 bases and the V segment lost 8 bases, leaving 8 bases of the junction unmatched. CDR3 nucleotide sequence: TGTGCCAGCGGAGGGGACAGGGGGCTTCCCGAGCAGTACTTC. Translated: CASGGDRGLPEQYF.

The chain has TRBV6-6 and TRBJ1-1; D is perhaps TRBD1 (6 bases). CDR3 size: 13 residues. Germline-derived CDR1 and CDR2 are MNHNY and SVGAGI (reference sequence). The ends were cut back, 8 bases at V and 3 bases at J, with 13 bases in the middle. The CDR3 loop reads CASRTGQYTEAFF. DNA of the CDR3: TGTGCCAGCCGCACAGGACAGTACACTGAAGCTTTCTTT.

CDR3 coding DNA: TGTGCCAGTAGTCTGAGGGGGACCGGGACAGGGTTTAACGAGCAGTACTTC. It translates to CASSLRGTGTGFNEQYF. The V call is TRBV19, the J call TRBJ2-7; 9 bases match TRBD1. This CDR3 region has 17 residues. V lost 5 bases and J lost 5; bases outside the gene matches: 16. CDR1 LNHDA and CDR2 SQIVND come from the germline V gene (reference sequence).

This chain's CDR3 is CASSPRGLAGGPHEQYF. CDR3 nucleotide sequence: TGTGCCAGCAGCCCCAGGGGACTAGCGGGGGGGCCCCACGAGCAGTACTTC. The chain links TRBV7-9 to TRBJ2-7; 16 nucleotides match TRBD2. The germline V gene encodes CDR1 SEHNR and CDR2 FQNEAQ (reference sequence). This CDR3 has 17 residues. V lost 5 bases and J lost 5; bases outside the gene matches: 9.

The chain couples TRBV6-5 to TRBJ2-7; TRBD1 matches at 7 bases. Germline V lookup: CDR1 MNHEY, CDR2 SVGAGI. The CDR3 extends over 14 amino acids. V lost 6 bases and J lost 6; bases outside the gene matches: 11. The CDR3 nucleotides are TGTGCCAGCAGCTACAGGGGTCCTAATTCCGAGCAGTACTTC. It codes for CASSYRGPNSEQYF.

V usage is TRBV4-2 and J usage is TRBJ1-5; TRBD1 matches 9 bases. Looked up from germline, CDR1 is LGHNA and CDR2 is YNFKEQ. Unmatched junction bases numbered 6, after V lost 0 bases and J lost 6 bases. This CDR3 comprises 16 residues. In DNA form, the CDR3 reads TGTGCCAGCAGCCAAGATCCGGACAGGGGAGGTCAGCCCCAGCATTTT. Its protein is CASSQDPDRGGQPQHF.

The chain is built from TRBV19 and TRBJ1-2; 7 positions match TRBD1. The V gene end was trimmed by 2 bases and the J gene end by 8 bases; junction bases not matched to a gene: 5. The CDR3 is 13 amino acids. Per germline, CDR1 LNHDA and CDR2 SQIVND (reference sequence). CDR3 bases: TGTGCCAGTAGTATAATGGGACAGACCGGCTACACCTTC. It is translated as CASSIMGQTGYTF.

The CDR3 DNA sequence: TGTGCCAGCAGTACAGGTGGGTCCGGCCAGCCCCAGCATTTT. It is translated as CASSTGGSGQPQHF. The chain employs TRBV28 and TRBJ1-5, with a possible D match to TRBD1 (5 bases). Germline CDR1 is MDHEN and CDR2 is SYDVKM. V dropped 5 bases and J dropped 7 bases, with 15 bases sitting between them. There are 14 residues in the CDR3. Full variable domain (rest looked up from reference TRBV28 and TRBJ1-5): DVKVTQSSRYLVKRTGEKVFLECVQDMDHENMFWYRQDPGLGLRLIYFSYDVKMKEKGDIPEGYSVSREKKERFSLILESASTNQTSMYLCASSTGGSGQPQHFGDGTRLSIL.

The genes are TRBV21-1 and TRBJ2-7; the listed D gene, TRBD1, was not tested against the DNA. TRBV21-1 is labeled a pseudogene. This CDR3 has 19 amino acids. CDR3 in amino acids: CASSIPSGQISISSYEQYF. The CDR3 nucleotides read TGTGCCAGCAGCATCCCGTCGGGACAGATCTCGATAAGCTCCTACGAGCAGTACTTC.

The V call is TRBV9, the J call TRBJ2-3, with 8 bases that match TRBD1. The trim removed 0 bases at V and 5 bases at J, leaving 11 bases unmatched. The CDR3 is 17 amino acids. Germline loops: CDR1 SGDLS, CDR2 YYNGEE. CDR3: CASSVGGQGGFGDTQYF. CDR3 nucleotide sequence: TGTGCCAGCAGCGTAGGAGGACAGGGAGGCTTTGGAGATACGCAGTATTTT.

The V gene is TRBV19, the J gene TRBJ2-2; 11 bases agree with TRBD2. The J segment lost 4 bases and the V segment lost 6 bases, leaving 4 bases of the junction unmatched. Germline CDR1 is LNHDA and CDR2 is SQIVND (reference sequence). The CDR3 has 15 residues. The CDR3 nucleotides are TGTGCCAGTAGCACCGGGACTAGCGGCACCGGGGAGCTGTTTTTT. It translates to CASSTGTSGTGELFF.

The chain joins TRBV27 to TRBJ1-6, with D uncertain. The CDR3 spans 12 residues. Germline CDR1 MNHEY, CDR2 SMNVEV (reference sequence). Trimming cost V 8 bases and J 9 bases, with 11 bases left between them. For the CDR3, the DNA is TGTGCCAGCCGATCGGGTTTTTCACCCCTCCACTTT. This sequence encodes CASRSGFSPLHF.

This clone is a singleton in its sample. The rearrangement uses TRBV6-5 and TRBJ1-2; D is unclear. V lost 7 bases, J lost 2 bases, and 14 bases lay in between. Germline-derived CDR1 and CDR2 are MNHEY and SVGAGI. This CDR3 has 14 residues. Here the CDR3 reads CASNSQGGNYGYTF. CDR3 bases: TGTGCCAGCAACTCACAAGGAGGGAACTATGGCTACACCTTC.

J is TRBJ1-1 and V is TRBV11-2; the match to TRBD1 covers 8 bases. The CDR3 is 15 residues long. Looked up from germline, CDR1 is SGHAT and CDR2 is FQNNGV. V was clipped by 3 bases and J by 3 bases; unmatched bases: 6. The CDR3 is CASSFGTGAYTEAFF. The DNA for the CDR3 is TGTGCCAGCAGCTTCGGGACAGGAGCCTACACTGAAGCTTTCTTT.

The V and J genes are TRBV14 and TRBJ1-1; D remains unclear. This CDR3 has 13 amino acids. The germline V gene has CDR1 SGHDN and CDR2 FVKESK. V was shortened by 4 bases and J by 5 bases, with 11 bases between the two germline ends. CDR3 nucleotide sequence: TGTGCCAGCAGCCCGGTGGGCCTGACTGAAGCTTTCTTT. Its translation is CASSPVGLTEAFF.